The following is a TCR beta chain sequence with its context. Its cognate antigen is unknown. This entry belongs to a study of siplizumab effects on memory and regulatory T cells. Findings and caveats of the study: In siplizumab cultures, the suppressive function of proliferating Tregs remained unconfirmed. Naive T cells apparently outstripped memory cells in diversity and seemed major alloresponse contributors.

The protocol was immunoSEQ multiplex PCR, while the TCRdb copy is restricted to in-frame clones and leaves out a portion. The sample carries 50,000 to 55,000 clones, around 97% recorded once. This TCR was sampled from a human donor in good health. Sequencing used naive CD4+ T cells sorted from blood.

In DNA form, the CDR3 reads TGTGCTAGTGGCCCAGGACAGGGTTTCAATGAGCAGTTCTTC. This encodes CASGPGQGFNEQFF. The rearrangement links TRBV12-5 to TRBJ2-1, with 8 bases matching TRBD1. V lost 6 bases, J lost 6 bases, and 7 bases stayed unmatched. CDR1 is LGHNT and CDR2 is FRNRAP in the germline V gene. The CDR3 extends over 14 amino acids. Full variable domain (remainder filled in from reference TRBV12-5 and TRBJ2-1): DARVTQTPRHKVTEMGQEVTMRCQPILGHNTVFWYRQTMMQGLELLAYFRNRAPLDDSGMPKDRFSAEMPDATLATLKIQPSEPRDSAVYFCASGPGQGFNEQFFGPGTRLTVL.